This TCR beta chain originates from a study of blood T cell repertoires in COVID-19. Whole-study context: Sites in the United States, Italy and Spain provided acute and convalescent COVID-19 samples.

As regards this clone: At the DNA level, this CDR3 is encoded by other sequences in the same sample as well.

Here immunoSEQ multiplex PCR was the method, and the copy in TCRdb shows in-frame clones only, minus some. Of about 210,000 clones detected, roughly 85% appear once; the ten largest clones hold 2.4%. This CDR3 comprises 12 residues. Trimming at V came to 6 bases and at J to 5 bases, leaving 2 bases not matched to a gene. Germline V gives CDR1 ENHRY, CDR2 SYGVKD. The sequence came from a woman in her 70s with COVID-19, enrolled during active disease. The genes are TRBV10-3 and TRBJ2-5, with 8 bases that match TRBD2. The sample comprised peripheral blood. For the CDR3, the DNA is TGTGCCATCAGGGGACTAGAGGAGACCCAGTACTTC. Amino acid sequence: CAIRGLEETQYF.